The entry below describes one T cell receptor (beta chain). Other DNA variants within this sample encode the same CDR3. Method: immunoSEQ multiplex PCR; TCRdb's copy keeps in-frame clones and lacks some. The sample holds about 210,000 clones, about 87% seen once. This specimen comes from a study of blood T cell repertoires in COVID-19. The V gene end was trimmed by 3 bases and the J gene end by 4 bases; junction bases not matched to a gene: 6. The germline V gene encodes CDR1 SGHTA and CDR2 FQGNSA. This CDR3 region has 15 residues. This receptor was identified in a middle-aged woman with acute COVID-19. The material sequenced was PBMCs or T cells enriched from blood (not recorded which). V is TRBV7-2 and J is TRBJ1-2; 9 bases align to TRBD1. The CDR3 here is CASSLEQGAIYGYTF. In DNA, the CDR3 is TGTGCCAGCAGCTTGGAACAGGGGGCTATCTATGGCTACACCTTC.